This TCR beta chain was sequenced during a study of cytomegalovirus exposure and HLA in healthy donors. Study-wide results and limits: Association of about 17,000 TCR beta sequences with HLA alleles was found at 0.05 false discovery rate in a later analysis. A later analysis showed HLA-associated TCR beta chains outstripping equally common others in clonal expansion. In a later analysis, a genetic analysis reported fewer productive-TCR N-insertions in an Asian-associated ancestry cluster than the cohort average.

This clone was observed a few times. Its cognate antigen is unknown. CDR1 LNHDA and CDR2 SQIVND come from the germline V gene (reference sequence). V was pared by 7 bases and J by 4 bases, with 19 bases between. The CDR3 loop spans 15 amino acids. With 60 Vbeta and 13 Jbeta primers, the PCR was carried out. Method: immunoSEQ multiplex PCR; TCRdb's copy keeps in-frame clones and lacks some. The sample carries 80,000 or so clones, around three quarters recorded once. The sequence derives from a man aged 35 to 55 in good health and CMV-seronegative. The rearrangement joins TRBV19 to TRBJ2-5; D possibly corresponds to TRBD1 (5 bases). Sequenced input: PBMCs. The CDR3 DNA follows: TGTGCCAGTACCCCCAAGGGGCTAAGCGTAGAGACCCAGTACTTC. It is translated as CASTPKGLSVETQYF.